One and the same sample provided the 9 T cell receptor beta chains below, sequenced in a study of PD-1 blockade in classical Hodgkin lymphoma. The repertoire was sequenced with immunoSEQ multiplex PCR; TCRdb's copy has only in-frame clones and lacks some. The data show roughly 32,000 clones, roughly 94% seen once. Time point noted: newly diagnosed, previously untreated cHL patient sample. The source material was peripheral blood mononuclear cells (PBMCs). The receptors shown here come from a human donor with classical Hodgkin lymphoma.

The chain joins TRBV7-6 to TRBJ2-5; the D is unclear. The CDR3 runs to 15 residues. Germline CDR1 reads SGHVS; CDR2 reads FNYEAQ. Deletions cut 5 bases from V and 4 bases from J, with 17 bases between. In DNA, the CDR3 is TGTGCCAGCAGCAACGGTAGATGGGTCCTAGAGACCCAGTACTTC. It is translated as CASSNGRWVLETQYF.

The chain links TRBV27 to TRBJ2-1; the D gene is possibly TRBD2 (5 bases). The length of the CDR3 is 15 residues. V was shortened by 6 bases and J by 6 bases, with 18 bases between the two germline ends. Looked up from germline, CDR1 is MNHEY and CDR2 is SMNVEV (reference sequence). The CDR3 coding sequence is TGTGCCAGCAGCAGCAAAGGGAGCCCGGCCAATGAGCAGTTCTTC. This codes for CASSSKGSPANEQFF.

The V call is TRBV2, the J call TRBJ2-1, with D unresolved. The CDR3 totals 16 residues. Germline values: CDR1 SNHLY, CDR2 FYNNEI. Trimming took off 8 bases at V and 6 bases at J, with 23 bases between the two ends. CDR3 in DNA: TGTGCCAGCTTATCCCAGACCGCTTACAAAACCAATGAGCAGTTCTTC. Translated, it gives CASLSQTAYKTNEQFF. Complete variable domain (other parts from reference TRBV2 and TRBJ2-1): EPEVTQTPSHQVTQMGQEVILRCVPISNHLYFYWYRQILGQKVEFLVSFYNNEISEKSEIFDDQFSVERPDGSNFTLKIRSTKLEDSAMYFCASLSQTAYKTNEQFFGPGTRLTVL.

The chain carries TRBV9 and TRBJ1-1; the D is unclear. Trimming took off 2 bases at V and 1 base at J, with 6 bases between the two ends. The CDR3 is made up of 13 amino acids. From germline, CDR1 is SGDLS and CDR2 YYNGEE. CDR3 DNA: TGTGCCAGCAGCGTGGGCTGGAACACTGAAGCTTTCTTT. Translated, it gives CASSVGWNTEAFF.

The CDR3 coding sequence is TGTGCCAGCAGCTTAGGGTGGCTCAGCGAGCAGTACTTC. Amino acids: CASSLGWLSEQYF. The V gene is TRBV11-1, the J gene TRBJ2-7; D not resolved. The CDR3 extends over 13 amino acids. V gave up 1 base and J gave up 6 bases, with 10 bases separating them. Germline V gene lookup returns CDR1 SGHAT and CDR2 FQDESV (reference sequence). Variable domain in full (rest from reference TRBV11-1 and TRBJ2-7): EAEVAQSPRYKITEKSQAVAFWCDPISGHATLYWYRQILGQGPELLVQFQDESVVDDSQLPKDRFSAERLKGVDSTLKIQPAELGDSAMYLCASSLGWLSEQYFGPGTRLTVT.

The DNA of the CDR3 is TGCAGTGCACGGATCTGGGAAAAACTGTTTTTT. Encoded protein: CSARIWEKLFF. V is TRBV20-1 and J is TRBJ1-4; no definite D call. The CDR3 covers 11 residues. Germline V gene data show CDR1 as DFQATT and CDR2 as SNEGSKA (reference sequence). Trimming shortened V by 6 bases and J by 8 bases, and 10 bases separated the two germline ends.

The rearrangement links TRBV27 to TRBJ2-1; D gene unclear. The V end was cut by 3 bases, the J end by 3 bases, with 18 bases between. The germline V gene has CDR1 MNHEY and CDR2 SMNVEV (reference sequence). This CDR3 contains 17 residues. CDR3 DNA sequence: TGTGCCAGCAGTTTCATGATGCTCCACCAGATCTACAATGAGCAGTTCTTC. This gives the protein CASSFMMLHQIYNEQFF.

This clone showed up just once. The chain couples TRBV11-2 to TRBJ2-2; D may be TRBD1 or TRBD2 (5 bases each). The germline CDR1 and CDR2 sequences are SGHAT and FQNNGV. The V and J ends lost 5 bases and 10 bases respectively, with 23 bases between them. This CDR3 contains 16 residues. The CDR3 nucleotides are TGTGCCAGCAGCCCCGACCCAGGGACCGTTTATTTGGAGCTGTTTTTT. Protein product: CASSPDPGTVYLELFF.

As DNA, the CDR3 is TGCGCCAGCAGCTGGGGACAGGGCCAAGAGACCCAGTACTTC. Amino acid sequence: CASSWGQGQETQYF. The rearrangement links TRBV4-1 to TRBJ2-5, with 9 bases lining up with TRBD1. With V trimmed by 5 bases and J by 1 base, 2 bases remained unmatched. Germline CDR1 MGHRA, CDR2 YSYEKL. The CDR3 spans 14 residues.